The sequence of this T cell receptor beta chain was determined in a study of T cell changes during pregnancy in multiple sclerosis. Some clones are missing from TCRdb's copy, which holds only in-frame ones; the method was immunoSEQ multiplex PCR. The table has roughly 99,000 clones, 92% seen once; the top ten hold about 2.3%. Germline CDR1 and CDR2: SEHNR and FQNEAQ (reference sequence). Germline trimming cut 5 bases from V and 0 bases from J; bases unmatched to any gene: 1. This CDR3 has 14 amino acids. This clonotype originated in a female donor in good health, enrolled as a control in a pregnancy study. The sample here was peripheral blood, taken after pregnancy. The chain joins TRBV7-9 to TRBJ2-4, with 7 bases fitting TRBD2. Here the CDR3 DNA reads TGTGCCAGCAGCAGCGGGGAAGCCAAAAACATTCAGTACTTC. Amino acid sequence: CASSSGEAKNIQYF.